A single sample gave rise to the 24 T cell receptor beta chains below, sequenced in a study of T cells in Graves' hyperthyroidism and ophthalmopathy. Amplified TCR beta CDR3 regions derived from RNA transcripts. First-round RT-PCR targeting the TCR CDR3 was performed with the HTBI primer set. MiXCR, applied by TCRdb to the multiplex PCR reads, yields one record per CDR3 protein. The sample lists about 530,000 distinct CDR3 sequences, 17% occurring once. Sequencing used blood. Source of these receptors: a woman between 18 and 29 years old with Graves' ophthalmopathy.

The J gene is TRBJ2-7, the V gene TRBV29-1; D is undetermined. Germline-derived CDR1 and CDR2 are SQVTM and ANQGSEA. V lost 5 bases, J lost 3 bases, and 14 bases lay in between. The length of the CDR3 is 13 residues. Here the CDR3 DNA reads TGCAGCGTTACCCACGGGCCTGACTACGAGCAGTACTTC. Translation gives CSVTHGPDYEQYF.

The CDR3 nucleotides are TGTGCCAGCAGTTTATCTGGGGCAGTCCTCTCCTACAATGAGCAGTTCTTC. Translated: CASSLSGAVLSYNEQFF. The chain joins TRBV27 to TRBJ2-1; D possibly corresponds to TRBD1 (5 bases). Germline V gene lookup returns CDR1 MNHEY and CDR2 SMNVEV (reference sequence). Deletions cut 0 bases from V and 0 bases from J, with 12 bases between. The CDR3 consists of 17 residues.

The chain uses TRBV5-6 and TRBJ1-4; the D is unclear. This CDR3 comprises 14 residues. V lost 4 bases, J lost 2 bases, and 9 bases lay in between. Germline CDR1 and CDR2: SGHDT and YYEEEE. Here the CDR3 DNA reads TGTGCCAGCAGCCCGAGAATTACTAATGAAAAACTGTTTTTT. Amino acid sequence: CASSPRITNEKLFF.

The chain couples TRBV7-3 to TRBJ2-1; a weak D match, TRBD2 (5 bases). The length of the CDR3 is 15 residues. Germline lookup yields CDR1 SGHTA and CDR2 FQGTGA. V was shortened by 0 bases and J by 4 bases, with 10 bases between the two germline ends. The CDR3 DNA follows: TGTGCCAGCAGCTTAACAGCGGAGCGGTACAATGAGCAGTTCTTC. This sequence encodes CASSLTAERYNEQFF.

This clonotype was detected a few times. This could be a read error, since a much larger clone is one nucleotide away. This chain links TRBV27 with TRBJ1-2; a possible D gene is TRBD1 (5 bases). Trimming removed 6 bases at V and 1 base at J, with 9 bases between. Germline CDR1 and CDR2: MNHEY and SMNVEV (reference sequence). This CDR3 contains 13 residues. The CDR3: CASSWDGNYGYTF. The CDR3, as DNA: TGTGCCAGCAGCTGGGACGGTAACTATGGCTACACCTTC.

The rearrangement links TRBV28 to TRBJ2-1; D not resolved. Looked up from germline, CDR1 is MDHEN and CDR2 is SYDVKM. This CDR3 has 16 amino acids. Trimming took off 5 bases at V and 2 bases at J, with 16 bases between the two ends. The CDR3 loop is CASSPPSADTYNEQFF. The CDR3 nucleotides read TGTGCCAGCAGTCCTCCCTCGGCCGACACCTACAATGAGCAGTTCTTC.

There are many counts of this clonotype. J is TRBJ2-5 and V is TRBV3-1; D remains unclear. The CDR3 is made up of 14 amino acids. V gave up 3 bases and J gave up 4 bases, with 12 bases separating them. Looked up from germline, CDR1 is LGHDT and CDR2 is YNNKEL (reference sequence). This CDR3 reads CASSHSASPETQYF. CDR3 DNA: TGTGCCAGCAGCCACTCCGCTTCTCCAGAGACCCAGTACTTC.

This clonotype occurred many times. The gene calls are TRBV12-3 or TRBV12-4 and TRBJ2-3; TRBD1 matches 10 bases. The trim removed 4 bases at V and 8 bases at J, leaving 21 bases unmatched. This CDR3 comprises 19 residues. CDR3 coding DNA: TGTGCCAGCAGTTCCAAAAGACAGGGGGCGTTTATGGGTCCAGGTACGCAGTATTTT. Translation: CASSSKRQGAFMGPGTQYF.

There are many counts of this clonotype. The chain has TRBV30 and TRBJ2-6; either TRBD1 or TRBD2 may fit D (8 bases each). Germline values: CDR1 GTSNPN, CDR2 SVGIG (reference sequence). The CDR3 totals 18 residues. With 3 bases removed from V and 6 bases from J, the gap between germline ends came to 24 bases. As DNA, the CDR3 is TGTGCCTGGAGGGGACTAGGACAGGGTGAAATCGAGGCCAACGTCCTGACTTTC. Translating gives CAWRGLGQGEIEANVLTF.

Ten or more counts support this clonotype. The chain links TRBV29-1 to TRBJ2-3; TRBD2 agrees at 10 bases. The trim removed 6 bases at V and 5 bases at J, leaving 8 bases unmatched. This CDR3 is built from 14 residues. Germline assignment: CDR1 SQVTM and CDR2 ANQGSEA. CDR3 in amino acids: CSVLLAGLGDTQYF. CDR3 bases: TGCAGCGTGTTACTAGCGGGACTCGGAGATACGCAGTATTTT.

The V gene is TRBV30, the J gene TRBJ1-5; a possible D gene is TRBD1 (5 bases). Trimming shortened V by 2 bases and J by 0 bases, and 11 bases separated the two germline ends. This CDR3 is 15 amino acids long. The germline V gene has CDR1 GTSNPN and CDR2 SVGIG (reference sequence). The CDR3 nucleotides are TGTGCCTGGAGTAGGGAAGGGGTTAGCAATCAGCCCCAGCATTTT. It translates to CAWSREGVSNQPQHF.

This clonotype was counted at least ten times. The CDR3 DNA follows: TGTGCCAGTCGAAAAACCCGGCGGGGGGAGACCCAGTACTTC. Translating gives CASRKTRRGETQYF. The chain joins TRBV7-8 to TRBJ2-5; 7 positions agree with TRBD2. J lost 5 bases, V lost 9 bases, and 12 bases had no gene match. The length of the CDR3 is 14 residues. CDR1 is SGHVS and CDR2 is FQNEAQ in the germline V gene.

This clonotype was counted ten times or more. This chain uses TRBV7-2 with TRBJ2-1, with TRBD2 identical over 7 bases. With 2 bases clipped from V and 3 bases from J, the junction kept 7 bases outside the gene matches. Germline V gives CDR1 SGHTA, CDR2 FQGNSA. CDR3 length: 16 amino acids. The CDR3 loop is CASSLTRGGIYNEQFF. The CDR3 coding sequence is TGTGCCAGCAGCTTAACACGCGGGGGAATCTACAATGAGCAGTTCTTC.

This clonotype was found a few times. This sequence joins TRBV20-1 and TRBJ1-4; D not resolved. This CDR3 region has 13 residues. The germline V gene has CDR1 DFQATT and CDR2 SNEGSKA (reference sequence). Deletions cut 5 bases from V and 0 bases from J, with 7 bases between. CDR3 in DNA: TGCAGTGCTGAAGGATCAACTAATGAAAAACTGTTTTTT. Its protein is CSAEGSTNEKLFF.

This clonotype came up many times. This chain links TRBV7-2 with TRBJ2-1, with D maybe TRBD1 (6 bases). The germline CDR1 and CDR2 sequences are SGHTA and FQGNSA. The CDR3 runs to 15 residues. With 5 bases removed from V and 9 bases from J, the gap between germline ends came to 20 bases. CDR3 protein: CASSHKIDLGAEQFF. The CDR3 DNA follows: TGTGCCAGCAGCCATAAGATTGATTTGGGGGCTGAGCAGTTCTTC.

This clonotype has ten or more counts. The chain uses TRBV5-1 and TRBJ1-1, with D possibly TRBD1 on 5 matching bases. The CDR3 has 13 amino acids. V was clipped by 5 bases and J by 6 bases, with 14 bases between them. CDR1 is SGHRS and CDR2 is YFSETQ in the germline V gene. The CDR3 spells CASREGLDSEAFF. The CDR3 nucleotides read TGCGCCAGCAGAGAGGGACTGGACTCTGAAGCTTTCTTT.

The rearrangement uses TRBV6-1 and TRBJ2-4; a weak D match, TRBD1 (6 bases). Germline V gene sequence: CDR1 MNHNS, CDR2 SASEGT. The CDR3 has 15 amino acids. V lost 5 bases and J 3 bases, leaving 14 bases between the germline ends. CDR3 amino acids: CASSLSGVYKNIQYF. The CDR3 bases are TGTGCCAGCAGTCTATCAGGGGTGTACAAAAACATTCAGTACTTC.

This clonotype was detected a few times. This sequence joins TRBV7-2 and TRBJ2-7; the D gene could be TRBD1 or TRBD2 (5 bases each). The CDR3 totals 15 residues. V was clipped by 5 bases and J by 7 bases, with 21 bases between them. Per germline, CDR1 SGHTA and CDR2 FQGNSA. The CDR3, as DNA: TGTGCCAGCAGCCCCACGGGGCCCGGCGCGGCTGAGCAGTACTTC. Protein product: CASSPTGPGAAEQYF.

Ten or more counts support this clonotype. The V call is TRBV7-2, the J call TRBJ1-2; no clear D gene. The CDR3 runs to 14 residues. Germline V gene lookup returns CDR1 SGHTA and CDR2 FQGNSA. V was pared by 5 bases and J by 8 bases, with 18 bases between. The CDR3 loop reads CASSPRLRAGGYTF. CDR3 coding DNA: TGTGCCAGCAGCCCCCGGCTACGCGCTGGGGGCTACACCTTC.

This sequence joins TRBV7-3 and TRBJ1-1; 7 bases align to TRBD1. The CDR3 is 16 amino acids. Trimming at V came to 5 bases and at J to 1 base, leaving 10 bases not matched to a gene. Germline loops: CDR1 SGHTA, CDR2 FQGTGA. CDR3 protein: CASSPQTGTPNTEAFF. The DNA of the CDR3 is TGTGCCAGCAGCCCCCAGACAGGGACCCCGAACACTGAAGCTTTCTTT. Variable domain in full (rest from reference TRBV7-3 and TRBJ1-1): GAGVSQTPSNKVTEKGKYVELRCDPISGHTALYWYRQSLGQGPEFLIYFQGTGAADDSGLPNDRFFAVRPEGSVSTLKIQRTERGDSAVYLCASSPQTGTPNTEAFFGQGTRLTVV.

This clonotype was recorded at least ten times. The chain has TRBV20-1 and TRBJ2-3, with 12 bases lining up with TRBD2. V was clipped by 6 bases and J by 5 bases; unmatched bases: 18. The CDR3 length is 18 residues. Germline loops: CDR1 DFQATT, CDR2 SNEGSKA (reference sequence). The CDR3 DNA follows: TGCAGTGCGCCCCACGGGGCTAGCGGGAGGGCTTTGGGAGATACGCAGTATTTT. Translation: CSAPHGASGRALGDTQYF.

The chain recombines TRBV27 with TRBJ1-4, with D possibly being TRBD1 (5 bases). Germline V gene lookup returns CDR1 MNHEY and CDR2 SMNVEV (reference sequence). The CDR3 runs to 14 residues. V was trimmed by 3 bases and J by 7 bases, leaving 12 bases between them. As DNA, the CDR3 is TGTGCCAGCAGTTTGAGGGGTTTCGGTGAAAAACTGTTTTTT. Translating gives CASSLRGFGEKLFF.

The chain has TRBV12-3 or TRBV12-4 and TRBJ1-3; TRBD1 might be the D (5 bases). V was trimmed by 7 bases and J by 8 bases, leaving 15 bases between them. The CDR3 covers 13 residues. In DNA, the CDR3 is TGTGCCAGCAAGCCGGGACCTGGCCACACCATATATTTT. Its protein product is CASKPGPGHTIYF.

The V and J genes are TRBV7-8 and TRBJ2-5; 7 nucleotides match TRBD2. This CDR3 has 14 amino acids. The V segment lost 1 base and the J segment 3 bases; nucleotides outside the gene matches: 2. CDR1 is SGHVS, CDR2 FQNEAQ, per germline. CDR3 residues: CASSLGGGKETQYF. The CDR3 nucleotides read TGTGCCAGCAGCTTAGGGGGAGGGAAAGAGACCCAGTACTTC. Using reference TRBV7-8 and TRBJ2-5 for the parts outside the CDR3, the full variable domain is GAGVSQSPRYKVAKRGQDVALRCDPISGHVSLFWYQQALGQGPEFLTYFQNEAQLDKSGLPSDRFFAERPEGSVSTLKIQRTQQEDSAVYLCASSLGGGKETQYFGPGTRLLVL.